The present entry profiles one TCR beta chain with its context. What it binds is not known. TCRdb itself ran the 5' RACE reads through MiXCR, one entry per CDR3 protein. The profile covers around 430,000 distinct CDR3 sequences, with 16% appearing a single time and around a fifth taken by the ten largest. This specimen belongs to a study of T-cell memory formation after mild COVID-19. Study background: TCR clusters were largely donor specific. Findings of the study overall: A second wave of clones peaked on day 37, and their SARS-CoV-2 specificity went unconfirmed. CM and EM subsets held most contracting CD4+ clones; EMRA held CD8+ ones. Cross-reactive memory apparently joined, as some responding clones appeared in pre-infection memory.

V lost 0 bases and J 0 bases, leaving 9 bases between the germline ends. The germline V gene encodes CDR1 SGHRS and CDR2 YFSETQ. The CDR3 length is 16 residues. Sequenced input: PBMCs or a T cell subset sorted from them (not recorded which). V is TRBV5-1 and J is TRBJ1-4; possible D gene TRBD1, 5 bases. The source of this sequence is a man between 18 and 29 years old who had mild COVID-19 (a few samples of this study predate the infection). Cell type and time point are not known. CDR3 sequence reads: CASSLGGTTTNEKLFF. In DNA form, the CDR3 reads TGCGCCAGCAGCTTGGGAGGGACCACAACTAATGAAAAACTGTTTTTT.